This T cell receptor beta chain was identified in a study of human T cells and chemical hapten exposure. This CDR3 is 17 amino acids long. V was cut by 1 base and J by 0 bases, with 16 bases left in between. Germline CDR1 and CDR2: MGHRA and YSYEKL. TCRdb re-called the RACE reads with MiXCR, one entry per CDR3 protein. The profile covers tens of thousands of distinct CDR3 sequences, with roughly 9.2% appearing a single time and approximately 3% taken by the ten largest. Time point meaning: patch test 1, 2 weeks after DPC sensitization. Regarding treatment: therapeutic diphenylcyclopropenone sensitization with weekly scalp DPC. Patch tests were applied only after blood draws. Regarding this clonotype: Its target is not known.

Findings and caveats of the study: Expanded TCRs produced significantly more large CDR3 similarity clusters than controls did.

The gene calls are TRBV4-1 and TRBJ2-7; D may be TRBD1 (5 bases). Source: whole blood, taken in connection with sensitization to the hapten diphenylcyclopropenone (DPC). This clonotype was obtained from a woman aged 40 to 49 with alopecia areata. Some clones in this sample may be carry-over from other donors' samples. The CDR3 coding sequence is TGCGCCAGCAGCCAAGCTACCACCAGGGCCTACTCCTACGAGCAGTACTTC. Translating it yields CASSQATTRAYSYEQYF.